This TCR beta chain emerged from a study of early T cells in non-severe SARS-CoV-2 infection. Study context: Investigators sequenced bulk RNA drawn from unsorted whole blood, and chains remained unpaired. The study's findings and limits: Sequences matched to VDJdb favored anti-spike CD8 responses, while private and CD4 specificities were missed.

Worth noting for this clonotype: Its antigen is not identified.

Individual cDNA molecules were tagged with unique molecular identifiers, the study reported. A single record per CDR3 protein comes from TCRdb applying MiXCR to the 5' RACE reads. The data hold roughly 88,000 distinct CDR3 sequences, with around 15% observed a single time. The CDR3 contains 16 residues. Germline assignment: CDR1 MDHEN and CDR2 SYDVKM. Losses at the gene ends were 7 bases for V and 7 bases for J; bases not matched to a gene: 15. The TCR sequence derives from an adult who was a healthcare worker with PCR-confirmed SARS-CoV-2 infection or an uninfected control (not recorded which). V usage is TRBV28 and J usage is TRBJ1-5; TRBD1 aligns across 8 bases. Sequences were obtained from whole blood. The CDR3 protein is CASTLRQGWNVQPQHF. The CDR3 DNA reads TGTGCCAGCACTCTCCGACAGGGGTGGAACGTACAGCCCCAGCATTTT.